This T cell receptor beta chain derives from a study of human T cells and chemical hapten exposure. Time point in this sample: patch test 1, 2 weeks after DPC sensitization. The treatment is: therapeutic diphenylcyclopropenone sensitization with weekly scalp DPC. Alopecia patients, 18 to 70 years old and DPC-suitable, served as donors. With regard to this clonotype: What it binds is not known.

Notes on the study in general: As the donors had alopecia, their immune response may differ from healthy people's. TCRs above 1 in 1000 frequency stayed constant with DPC sensitization.

TCRdb fed the RACE reads into MiXCR, producing one record per CDR3 protein. The sample yields tens of thousands of distinct CDR3 sequences, 32% seen once. V dropped 4 bases and J dropped 0 bases, with 7 bases sitting between them. This CDR3 is 14 amino acids long. Germline CDR1 and CDR2: SGHTA and FQGNSA. This clonotype was obtained from a man in his forties or fifties with alopecia areata. Some clones in this sample may be carry-over from other donors' samples. The sample consisted of whole blood, taken in connection with sensitization to the hapten diphenylcyclopropenone (DPC). The chain joins TRBV7-2 to TRBJ1-5; D not resolved. Here the CDR3 DNA reads TGTGCCAGCAGCTCACAGTATAGCAATCAGCCCCAGCATTTT. This sequence encodes CASSSQYSNQPQHF. The entire variable domain, with the rest obtained from reference TRBV7-2 and TRBJ1-5, is as follows: GAGVSQSPSNKVTEKGKDVELRCDPISGHTALYWYRQSLGQGLEFLIYFQGNSAPDKSGLPSDRFSAERTGGSVSTLTIQRTQQEDSAVYLCASSSQYSNQPQHFGDGTRLSIL.